Following are 16 T cell receptor beta chains from one sample sequenced in a study of patients and donors after allogeneic stem cell transplantation. TCRdb fed the RT-PCR reads into MiXCR, producing one record per CDR3 protein. The table records approximately 140,000 distinct CDR3 sequences, over 30% of them present only once. Sequenced material: blood, either unsorted or a sorted T cell fraction (not recorded which). The source of these receptors is a human donor who was either an allogeneic HSCT recipient or a stem cell or donor lymphocyte infusion donor (not recorded which). It is not recorded whose cells these are; they may come from a transplant donor.

The V gene is TRBV12-3 or TRBV12-4, the J gene TRBJ1-4; perhaps TRBD1 as D (6 bases). This CDR3 is 14 amino acids long. The ends were cut back, 3 bases at V and 7 bases at J, with 12 bases in the middle. CDR3 in DNA: TGTGCCAGCAGTTTCGGCAGGGGAGTTGAAAAACTGTTTTTT. The encoded protein is CASSFGRGVEKLFF.

The chain uses TRBV28 and TRBJ1-1; no reliable D call. Per germline, CDR1 MDHEN and CDR2 SYDVKM. V was clipped by 4 bases and J by 7 bases, with 4 bases between them. The CDR3 sequence is 10 residues long. The CDR3 region has the DNA TGTGCCAGCAGTTCCCATGAAGCTTTCTTT. This codes for CASSSHEAFF.

This rearrangement joins TRBV2 to TRBJ2-7; D remains unclear. Trimming pared 0 bases from V and 4 bases from J, leaving 4 bases between. The CDR3 totals 12 residues. Germline CDR1 SNHLY, CDR2 FYNNEI. The DNA of the CDR3 is TGTGCCAGCAGTGAAGCCGTGTACGAGCAGTACGTC. Its protein is CASSEAVYEQYV.

The CDR3: CSVETGQETQYF. CDR3 sequence (DNA): TGCAGCGTTGAGACAGGGCAAGAGACCCAGTACTTC. The chain recombines TRBV29-1 with TRBJ2-5; 7 bases are a match to TRBD1. The V gene's germline CDR1 is SQVTM and CDR2 ANQGSEA. V was clipped by 3 bases and J by 2 bases; unmatched bases: 0. The CDR3 has 12 residues.

The gene calls are TRBV2 and TRBJ1-1; D ambiguous. The CDR3 sequence is 10 residues long. Germline V gives CDR1 SNHLY, CDR2 FYNNEI. V was clipped by 3 bases and J by 11 bases, with 7 bases between them. CDR3 bases: TGTGCCAGCAGTGAGATACTGGCTTTCTTT. Translation: CASSEILAFF.

This clonotype was seen more than once but under ten times. J is TRBJ1-3 and V is TRBV4-2; D perhaps matches TRBD1 (5 bases). Germline values: CDR1 LGHNA, CDR2 YNFKEQ. CDR3 size: 17 residues. Deletions cut 3 bases from V and 0 bases from J, with 15 bases between. The CDR3 reads CASSHGQGRLSGNTIYF. CDR3 bases: TGTGCCAGCAGCCATGGGCAGGGTCGACTCTCTGGAAACACCATATATTTT.

This clonotype occurred a few times. This chain joins TRBV11-2 and TRBJ1-3; 8 nucleotides agree with TRBD1. The J segment lost 4 bases and the V segment lost 2 bases, leaving 13 bases of the junction unmatched. CDR1 is SGHAT, CDR2 FQNNGV, per germline. The CDR3 spans 18 residues. CDR3 sequence reads: CASSLIPKDRDSGNTIYF. The DNA for the CDR3 is TGTGCCAGCAGCTTAATCCCCAAGGACAGGGACTCGGGAAACACCATATATTTT.

V usage is TRBV21-1 and J usage is TRBJ2-1; the D call TRBD2 from the table was never checked on the DNA. TRBV21-1 is given as a pseudogene. The CDR3 sequence is 17 residues long. DNA for the CDR3: TGTGCCAGCAGCAAAAGTGCGCGGGTTAGCCCCTACAATGAGCAGTTCTTC. Translation: CASSKSARVSPYNEQFF.

The V gene is TRBV4-3, the J gene TRBJ2-1; TRBD2 matches at 9 bases. J lost 6 bases, V lost 1 base, and 10 bases had no gene match. The length of the CDR3 is 17 residues. Germline lookup yields CDR1 LGHNA and CDR2 YSLEER. CDR3 region: CASSQGLKRGVPNEQFF. CDR3 sequence (DNA): TGCGCCAGCAGCCAAGGGTTAAAGCGGGGGGTTCCCAATGAGCAGTTCTTC.

Written as DNA, the CDR3 is TGTGCGGTTGATCAGCCCCAGCATTTT. It translates to CAVDQPQHF. The J gene is TRBJ1-5, the V gene TRBV28; D ambiguous. The CDR3 has 9 amino acids. Germline assignment: CDR1 MDHEN and CDR2 SYDVKM.

This clonotype showed up just a few times. This chain connects TRBV28 to TRBJ1-1, with TRBD1 identical over 9 bases. Germline lookup yields CDR1 MDHEN and CDR2 SYDVKM. The CDR3 runs 15 residues. The V segment lost 2 bases and the J segment 4 bases; nucleotides outside the gene matches: 5. The CDR3 DNA sequence: TGTGCCAGCAGTTTACTTTACAGGGGGCGCACTGAAGCTTTCTTT. Protein product: CASSLLYRGRTEAFF.

The chain employs TRBV10-3 and TRBJ2-5, with 10 nucleotides matching TRBD2. V shed 6 bases, J shed 1 base, and the junction held 8 bases outside the gene matches. Germline V lookup: CDR1 ENHRY, CDR2 SYGVKD. The CDR3 spans 16 residues. CDR3 in amino acids: CAISSDRTSGQETQYF. In nucleotides, the CDR3 is TGTGCCATCAGCTCCGATAGGACTAGCGGCCAAGAGACCCAGTACTTC.

J is TRBJ2-1 and V is TRBV20-1; tentatively, D is TRBD2 (6 bases). From germline, CDR1 is DFQATT and CDR2 SNEGSKA (reference sequence). V gave up 6 bases and J gave up 0 bases, with 18 bases separating them. CDR3 length equals 16 residues. CDR3 bases: TGCAGTGCGTACCCGGGGGAGGTCCCCTCCTACAATGAGCAGTTCTTC. This sequence encodes CSAYPGEVPSYNEQFF.

This clonotype was detected only a few times. This sequence joins TRBV6-5 and TRBJ1-1; D is unclear. Germline V lookup: CDR1 MNHEY, CDR2 SVGAGI. This CDR3 has 16 amino acids. V was clipped by 2 bases and J by 4 bases, with 17 bases between them. CDR3 amino acids: CASSYELGPRPTEAFF. CDR3 bases: TGTGCCAGCAGTTACGAGCTGGGCCCGAGACCCACTGAAGCTTTCTTT.

The chain couples TRBV7-2 to TRBJ2-1, with 9 positions matching TRBD2. Germline CDR1 SGHTA, CDR2 FQGNSA. With 6 bases clipped from V and 3 bases from J, the junction kept 6 bases outside the gene matches. CDR3 length equals 15 residues. The CDR3 DNA reads as TGTGCCAGCAGAATAGCGGGGGCCCTCTACAATGAGCAGTTCTTC. Translated: CASRIAGALYNEQFF.

The chain uses TRBV12-3 or TRBV12-4 and TRBJ1-4, with 9 positions matching TRBD1. This CDR3 comprises 14 residues. The junction had 8 bases not matched to a gene; V was cut back by 7 bases and J by 8 bases. The CDR3 loop is CASTIQGAREKLFF. The CDR3 region has the DNA TGTGCCAGCACAATACAGGGGGCTAGGGAAAAACTGTTTTTT.